This entry concerns a single T cell receptor beta chain. Its cognate antigen is unknown. This record comes from a study of immune cell composition in non-small cell lung cancer. Turning to the study itself: Lung adenocarcinoma or squamous carcinoma made up most tumours. General study points: Roughly 75% of squamous and roughly 32% of adenocarcinoma cases had tumour-associated clones >0.5%. Top 10 clone scores and clonality were higher in squamous than adenocarcinoma.

DNA was extracted from unsorted cell suspensions stored frozen. Profiled with immunoSEQ multiplex PCR; TCRdb holds only in-frame clones, not every one. The sample has 3,000 to 4,000 clones; roughly 70% are singletons. The CDR3 has 12 residues. V was cut by 6 bases and J by 7 bases, with 12 bases left in between. Germline V gene data show CDR1 as MNHNY and CDR2 as SVGAGI (reference sequence). Sequencing was done on a sample of lung tumor tissue. The clonotype was recovered from a human donor with non-small cell lung cancer. This chain joins TRBV6-6 and TRBJ1-2; D remains ambiguous. The CDR3: CASSPTGGGYTF. The CDR3 bases are TGTGCCAGCAGCCCGACTGGAGGTGGCTACACCTTC.